This T cell receptor (beta chain) was observed in a study of cytomegalovirus exposure and HLA in healthy donors (dated by TCRdb to 2016 to 2017). Looking at the study overall: According to an earlier analysis of 587 of the donors, about 179 million T cells yielded 117 million unique TCR beta sequences and approximately 300 Gb of sequence data. A separate validation cohort of some 130 different subjects was used in addition to the roughly 670-subject first cohort. Donor age, sex, ethnicity and CMV serostatus were compiled alongside the repertoire data. Roughly five DR-DQ haplotypes were handled as single units for association and clustering because linkage in the cohort was strong. In a later genetic analysis, genome-wide SNP genotypes for about 65% of the roughly 670 donors were used, and that subset was treated as a discovery cohort. Using immunosequencing, the study profiled T cell repertoires from some 670 subjects and related those repertoires to cytomegalovirus serostatus. Typing coverage differed by locus: A, B, C, DRB1 and DQB1 were typed in about 629-640 donors, DQA1 in about 510, DPA1 in 600 to 610, and DPB1 in just under 480. Of the 350 to 400 genotyped donors, approximately 83% fell in the genetic ancestry cluster associated with self-reported Caucasian donors. A later analysis re-analyzed previously published TCR beta repertoires from 666 donors and added high-resolution HLA genotyping to study TCR occurrence patterns. An earlier analysis of 587 of the donors applied high-throughput TCR beta sequencing to assess whether each TCR beta V gene segment acted as functional or pseudogenic. To predict cytomegalovirus infection status, the study brought together high-throughput TCR immunosequencing, statistical association of individual TCRs with disease status, and machine learning. Class I and class II HLA loci were covered by the typing at four-digit resolution. An early release covering 550 to 650 HLA-typed donors comprised 250 to 350 gigabases of sequencing data and tens of millions of unique TCR sequences. Rather than using new phenotypic data, the later analysis identified candidate immune exposures from TCR beta sequences and from how often those sequences occurred across donors. All discovery cohort repertoires had been generated on a single sequencing platform. The study aimed to test whether cataloging public T cell receptors could reveal signatures of past pathogen exposure. Across 300 to 400 genotyped donors of the cohort, an average of roughly 200,000 unique TCR beta nucleotide sequences per donor were sequenced, and around 19% of those sequences were non-productive. Paper-wide results and their limitations: When HLA alleles, especially DR and DQ, strongly co-occurred, attributing TCR associations to individual alleles was difficult. The earlier analysis of approximately 540 of the donors excluded some 15 rarely observed V segments, including chromosome 9 orphons, because counts were too low. Broadly in line with IMGT annotations, most TCR beta V segments showed up in productive rearrangements about 87% or about 30% of the time in an earlier analysis of 587 of the donors. For the cohort, immune exposure information was limited to CMV serostatus. A group of highly shared sequence variants was considered likely to be a technical artifact of the sequencing pipeline. In both the original and validation cohorts, the classifier was reported to diagnose cytomegalovirus status with high specificity and sensitivity. A later analysis reported that several top co-occurrence clusters appeared linked to parvovirus B19, influenza, CMV and Epstein-Barr virus. A further reported finding was that TCR beta sequences accurately predicted the HLA-A and HLA-B alleles for most subjects in the first cohort. The study listed 150 to 200 TCR beta chains as associated with cytomegalovirus. A later analysis found that TCR association rates varied across HLA loci, with DRB1 alleles showing the most associated TCRs and HLA-C alleles the fewest. Roughly uniform sequencing depth across donors was assumed in presence/absence analyses, although this assumption may not hold. Most CMV-associated TCR beta chains appeared to be HLA-restricted in a later analysis, and the HLA associations seemed to be driven largely by CMV exposure. Because some donors lacked HLA typing at each locus, the association tests relied only on the typed subset. Compared with equally common non-associated chains, HLA-associated TCR beta chains in a later analysis were more clonally expanded and had lower generation probabilities. Compared with the 666-donor mean, donors in an Asian-associated ancestry cluster had fewer N-insertions in productive TCRs, according to a later genetic analysis. Some IMGT-functional V segments, including TRBV6-2 and TRBV6-3, could not be told apart with the 87-base-pair reads, so those segments were excluded. Linkage disequilibrium might explain the correlated functional status among segregating V segments, but an unknown experimental factor could not be excluded. In vitro tests confirmed that three of the cytomegalovirus-associated TCR beta chains recognize cytomegalovirus antigens. Only TCR beta chains were sequenced in this cohort, and the absence of alpha or paired-chain data limited detectable features. An association between a missense DCLRE1C variant and V-gene and J-gene trimming of TCR beta chains was found in a later genetic analysis and replicated in an independent cohort. The authors suggested that the approach could potentially be extended to other disease states and immunological phenotypes. A later analysis associated roughly 17,000 TCR beta sequences with specific HLA alleles at a false discovery rate of 0.05. Most TCR sequences were observed very rarely across donors, whereas some public TCRs were present in many individuals.

The cohort comprised some 700 healthy bone marrow donors. At the time of sampling, all cohort members were nominally healthy, though unrecorded immune exposures were likely present. The donor tested CMV seronegative, placing the donor among the 352 seronegative members of the cohort. Every donor gave a peripheral blood sample, and the peripheral blood mononuclear cells from that sample were used for TCR beta sequencing. Genomic DNA extraction from the blood cell samples was performed with the Qiagen DNeasy Blood Extraction Kit. Library generation was performed with the immunoSEQ multiplex PCR assay. For the multiplex PCR, a mixture combining 60 forward primers for TCR Vbeta segments and 13 reverse primers for TCR Jbeta segments was used. The CDR3 region of rearranged TCR beta genes was amplified from genomic DNA with a multiplex PCR assay. Amplified TCR beta libraries were sequenced as 87-base-pair reads on the Illumina HiSeq System. As for the original processing: In a later analysis, some 80 million unique TCR beta chains were counted across the 650 to 750 repertoires, and roughly 10 million of these chains were shared by at least two donors. A nearest-neighbor algorithm error-corrected the raw reads and collapsed the reads into unique sequences, merging closely related sequences to remove PCR and sequencing errors. Alignment of CDR3 sequences to IMGT reference sequences was used to assign V, D and J gene segments. For a sequence to be retained, a match of at least six nucleotides to both a V gene segment and a J gene segment was required. Rearrangements were classified as productive when the CDR3 lacked stop codons and remained in frame with V and J, and all other rearrangements were classified as non-productive. Following IMGT convention, CDR3 was defined as the stretch from the second conserved V-encoded cysteine up to the conserved J-encoded phenylalanine. In an earlier analysis of 550 to 650 of the donors, sequences lacking an unambiguous match to a single V gene segment were excluded. In an earlier analysis of a few hundred of the donors, V segments were called functional above 56.7% productive rearrangements and were called segregating when the between-donor standard deviation exceeded 5%. A statistical classification framework was developed to diagnose cytomegalovirus status using the catalog of TCR beta chain sequences. In a later analysis, V and J genes were assigned by comparing TCR nucleotide sequences against IMGT/GENE-DB human TR gene sequences. The TCRdist pipeline was used in a later analysis to assign CDR3 sequences and most-parsimonious VDJ recombination scenarios. In a later analysis, each TCR beta chain was defined by its CDR3 amino acid sequence together with its V-gene family, and reads without a unique V-gene family were excluded. As a way to deal with suspected cross-contamination and a sequencing artifact, a later analysis dropped 500 to 700 nucleotide sequences that were highly shared and had low generation probability. In a later analysis, a clonal expansion index was calculated for each public chain from normalized within-repertoire ranks of inferred template counts. In a later analysis, generation probabilities were computed using a VDJ recombination model fitted to out-of-frame rearrangements, and the results were checked against IGoR. A later analysis scored TCR-TCR, TCR-HLA and TCR-CMV co-occurrence with hypergeometric tests, applying a repertoire-size bias correction to TCR pairs. To estimate false discovery rates, a later analysis permuted the HLA or CMV assignments 20 times. In a later analysis, co-occurring TCRs were grouped using DBSCAN, with TCRdist sequence similarity added in when clustering inside HLA-allele-positive subsets. Repertoires with fewer than 30,000 or more than 120,000 public chains were left out of co-occurrence clustering, as were about five repertoires with anomalous nucleotide sharing. TCRdb mirrors the immuneACCESS table, restricted to in-frame sequences. Some clones are absent from its copies; in checked studies, under half trace to an unresolved V gene, and the reason for the others is unknown. V and J calls and clone size are those listed in that table; D and trimming were worked out from the DNA. The sample table shows roughly 200,000 clones, and around 89% are seen once. The biggest ten clones account for roughly 1% of the sample.

On this clone itself: Its cognate antigen has yet to be identified. Base qualities were left out, and no much larger clone turns up one base away.

Measured from the cysteine to the phenylalanine, the CDR3 is 13 residues long. The retained sequence is limited to the CDR3, 39 bases, with the frame set at the first base. The trim is 4 bases for V and 9 bases for J, with a gap of 16 bases between the germline ends. CDR1 and CDR2 were assigned from the germline V gene (reference sequence) as GTSNPN and SVGIG. In this chain, TRBV30 is recombined with TRBJ2-1; the D gene is perhaps TRBD1, on 6 matching bases. Sequenced material: PBMCs. This sequence originates from a woman in her late teens or twenties in good health and CMV-seronegative. The CDR3 corresponds to CAWKQTGIGEQFF. In nucleotide form, the sequence is TGTGCCTGGAAACAAACAGGGATCGGTGAGCAGTTCTTC.